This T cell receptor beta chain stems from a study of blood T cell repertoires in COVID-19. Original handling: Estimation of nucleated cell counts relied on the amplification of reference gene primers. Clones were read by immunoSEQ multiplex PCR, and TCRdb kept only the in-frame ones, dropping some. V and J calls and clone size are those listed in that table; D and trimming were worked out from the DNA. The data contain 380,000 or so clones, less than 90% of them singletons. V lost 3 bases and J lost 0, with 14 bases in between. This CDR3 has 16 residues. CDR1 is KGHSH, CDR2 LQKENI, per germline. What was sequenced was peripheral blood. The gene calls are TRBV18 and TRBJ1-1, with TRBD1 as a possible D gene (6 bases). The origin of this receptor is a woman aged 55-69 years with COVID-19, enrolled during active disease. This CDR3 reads CASSPLPGQLNTEAFF. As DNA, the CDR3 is TGTGCCAGCTCACCCCTACCGGGACAACTGAACACTGAAGCTTTCTTT.